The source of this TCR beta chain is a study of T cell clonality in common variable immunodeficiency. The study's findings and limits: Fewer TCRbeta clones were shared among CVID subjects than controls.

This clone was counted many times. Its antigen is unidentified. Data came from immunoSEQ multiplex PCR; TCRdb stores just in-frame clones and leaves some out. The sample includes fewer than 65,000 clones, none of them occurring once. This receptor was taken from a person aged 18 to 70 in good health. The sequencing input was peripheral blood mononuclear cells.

The DNA read from the CDR3 is TGCGCCAGCAGTGAGTCCGGGGGTACAGATACG. Its translation: CASSESGGTDT. Given in full, the CDR3 is CASSESGGTDTQYF. This chain links TRBV10-2 with TRBJ2-3; weak D call: TRBD2 (6 bases). The read gets to within 3 residues of the CDR3 end, and the germline J gene fills in the rest. This CDR3 is 14 amino acids long. Per the germline V gene, CDR1 is WSHSY and CDR2 is SAAADI. Trimming took 0 bases from V and 3 from J, leaving 7 bases between them.